The 3 T cell receptor beta chains listed next were all sequenced from one sample in a study of blood T cell repertoires in COVID-19. Using immunoSEQ multiplex PCR, the repertoire was profiled, and TCRdb retains in-frame clones only, with some absent. There are about 73,000 clones in the sample; roughly 80% occur only once, and about 20% lies in the top ten. Specimen: peripheral blood. Receptors originate from a woman aged 70 to 79 with acute or convalescent COVID-19.

The V call is TRBV3-1 (or the pseudogene TRBV3-2), the J call TRBJ2-7, with a possible D match to TRBD2 (6 bases). Germline values: CDR1 LGHDT, CDR2 YNNKEL (reference sequence). The CDR3 covers 16 residues. The germline V and J ends were trimmed by 4 bases and 6 bases, with 22 bases remaining between them. The CDR3 spells CASSRDGRRLSGEQYF. Written as DNA, the CDR3 is TGTGCCAGCAGCCGTGACGGGAGACGCCTTTCGGGCGAGCAGTACTTC.

The sample holds many counts of this clone. The rearrangement links TRBV19 to TRBJ2-2, with TRBD1 matching over 10 bases. V lost 5 bases, J lost 1 base, and 4 bases stayed unmatched. The germline V gene encodes CDR1 LNHDA and CDR2 SQIVND (reference sequence). This CDR3 spans 16 amino acids. CDR3 sequence reads: CASSPGQGLNTGELFF. The CDR3, as DNA: TGTGCCAGTAGTCCGGGACAGGGGCTGAACACCGGGGAGCTGTTTTTT.

The V and J genes are TRBV19 and TRBJ1-5; TRBD1 might be the D (5 bases). V was shortened by 0 bases and J by 7 bases, with 10 bases between the two germline ends. Per germline, CDR1 LNHDA and CDR2 SQIVND (reference sequence). This CDR3 is built from 14 residues. The CDR3 spells CASSIDLRAQPQHF. The DNA for the CDR3 is TGTGCCAGTAGTATAGACCTCAGGGCCCAGCCCCAGCATTTT.